This T cell receptor (beta chain) comes out of a study of beta chain features in type 1 diabetes. Overall study findings and caveats: Among all four CD4+ subsets, Type 1 diabetes patients had TCRB CDR3s that were moderately but significantly shorter.

Comments on this clone: Its cognate antigen is unknown.

Germline CDR1 SGHTA, CDR2 FQGNSA. J was trimmed by 8 bases and V by 5 bases; bases with no gene match: 6. The CDR3 length is 13 residues. All of the isolated RNA was reverse transcribed, so expressed TCRB transcripts were sequenced. Clones were sequenced by immunoSEQ multiplex PCR, and TCRdb holds only the in-frame ones, with some missing. The data contain about 900,000 clones, roughly a sixth of them singletons. The sample consisted of naive CD4+ T cells from blood. This rearrangement joins TRBV7-2 to TRBJ2-1, with 7 bases lining up with TRBD1. The sequence derives from a woman younger than 35 in good health. The CDR3 DNA reads as TGTGCCAGCAGCACGCAAACAGGGGATGAGCAGTTCTTC. Protein product: CASSTQTGDEQFF. The complete variable domain, with remaining parts taken from reference TRBV7-2 and TRBJ2-1, reads GAGVSQSPSNKVTEKGKDVELRCDPISGHTALYWYRQSLGQGLEFLIYFQGNSAPDKSGLPSDRFSAERTGGSVSTLTIQRTQQEDSAVYLCASSTQTGDEQFFGPGTRLTVL.